This T cell receptor beta chain was obtained from a study of cytomegalovirus exposure and HLA in healthy donors. Researchers ran the PCR with 60 Vbeta and 13 Jbeta primers. Clones were sequenced by immunoSEQ multiplex PCR, and TCRdb holds only the in-frame ones, with some missing. Seen here are some 200,000 clones, about 70% observed once, and the top ten hold about 3%. The CDR3 runs to 14 residues. J lost 2 bases, V lost 2 bases, and 3 bases had no gene match. Germline CDR1 is MNHNY and CDR2 is SVGAGI (reference sequence). The receptor comes from a man aged 40-49 years in good health and CMV-seropositive. The V call is TRBV6-6, the J call TRBJ2-7; 7 nucleotides agree with TRBD1. Sequenced input: PBMCs. The CDR3 nucleotides are TGTGCCAGCAGTTACCAAGGGGGCCCCTACGAGCAGTACTTC. Protein: CASSYQGGPYEQYF.